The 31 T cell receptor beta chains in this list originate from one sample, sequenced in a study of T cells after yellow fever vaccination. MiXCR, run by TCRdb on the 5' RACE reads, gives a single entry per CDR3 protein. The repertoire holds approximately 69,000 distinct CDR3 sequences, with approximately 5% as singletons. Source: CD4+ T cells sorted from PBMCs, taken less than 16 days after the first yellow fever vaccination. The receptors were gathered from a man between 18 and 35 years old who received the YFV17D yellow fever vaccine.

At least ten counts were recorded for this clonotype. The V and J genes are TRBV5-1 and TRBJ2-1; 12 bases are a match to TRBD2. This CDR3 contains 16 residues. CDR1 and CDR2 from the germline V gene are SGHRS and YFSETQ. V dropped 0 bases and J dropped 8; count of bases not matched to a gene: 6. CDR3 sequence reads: CASSLGASGGADEQFF. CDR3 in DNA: TGCGCCAGCAGCTTGGGGGCTAGCGGGGGGGCCGATGAGCAGTTCTTC.

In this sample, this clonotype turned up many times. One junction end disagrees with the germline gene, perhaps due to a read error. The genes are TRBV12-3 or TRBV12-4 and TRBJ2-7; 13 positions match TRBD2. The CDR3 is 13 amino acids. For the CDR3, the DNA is TGTGCCAGCAGCCAAGGACTAGCGGGGGCCATGGACTTC. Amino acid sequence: CASSQGLAGAMDF.

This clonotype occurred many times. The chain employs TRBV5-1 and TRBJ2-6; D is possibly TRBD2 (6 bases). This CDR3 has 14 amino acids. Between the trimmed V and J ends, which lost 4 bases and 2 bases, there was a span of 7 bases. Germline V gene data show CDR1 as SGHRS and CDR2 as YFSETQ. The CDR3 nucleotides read TGCGCCAGCAGCCCGGGAGCTGGGGCCAACGTCCTGACTTTC. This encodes CASSPGAGANVLTF.

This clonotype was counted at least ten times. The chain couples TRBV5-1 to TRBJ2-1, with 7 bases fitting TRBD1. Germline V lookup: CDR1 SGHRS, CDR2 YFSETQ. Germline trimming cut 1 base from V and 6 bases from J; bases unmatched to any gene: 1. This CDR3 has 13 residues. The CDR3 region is CASSLYRGNEQFF. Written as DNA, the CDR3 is TGCGCCAGCAGCTTGTACAGGGGCAATGAGCAGTTCTTC.

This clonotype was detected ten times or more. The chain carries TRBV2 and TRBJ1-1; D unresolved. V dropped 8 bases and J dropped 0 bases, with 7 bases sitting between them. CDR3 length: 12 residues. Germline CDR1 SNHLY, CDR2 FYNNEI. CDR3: CASGVMNTEAFF. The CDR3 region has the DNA TGTGCCAGCGGAGTTATGAACACTGAAGCTTTCTTT. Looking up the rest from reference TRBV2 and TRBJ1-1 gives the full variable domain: EPEVTQTPSHQVTQMGQEVILRCVPISNHLYFYWYRQILGQKVEFLVSFYNNEISEKSEIFDDQFSVERPDGSNFTLKIRSTKLEDSAMYFCASGVMNTEAFFGQGTRLTVV.

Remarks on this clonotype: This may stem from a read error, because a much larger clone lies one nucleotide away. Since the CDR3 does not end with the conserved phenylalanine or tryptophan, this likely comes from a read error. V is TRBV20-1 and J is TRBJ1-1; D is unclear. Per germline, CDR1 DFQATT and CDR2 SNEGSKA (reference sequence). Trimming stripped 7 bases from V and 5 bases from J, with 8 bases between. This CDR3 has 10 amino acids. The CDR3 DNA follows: TGCAGTGGAGCTTGGACTGAAGCTTTCTCT. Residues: CSGAWTEAFS.

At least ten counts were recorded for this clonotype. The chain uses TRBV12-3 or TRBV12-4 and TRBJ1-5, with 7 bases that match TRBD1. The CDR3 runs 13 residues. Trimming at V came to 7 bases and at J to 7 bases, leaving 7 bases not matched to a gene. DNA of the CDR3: TGTGCCAGCACCCCCCAGGGGGGCCAGCCCCAGCATTTT. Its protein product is CASTPQGGQPQHF.

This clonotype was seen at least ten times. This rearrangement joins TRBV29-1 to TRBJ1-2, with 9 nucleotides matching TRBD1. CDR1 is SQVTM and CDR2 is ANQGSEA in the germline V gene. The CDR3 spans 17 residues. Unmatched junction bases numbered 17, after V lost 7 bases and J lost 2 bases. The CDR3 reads CSAAAGTGSRVNYGYTF. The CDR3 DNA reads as TGCAGCGCCGCCGCCGGGACAGGGAGCCGTGTCAACTATGGCTACACCTTC.

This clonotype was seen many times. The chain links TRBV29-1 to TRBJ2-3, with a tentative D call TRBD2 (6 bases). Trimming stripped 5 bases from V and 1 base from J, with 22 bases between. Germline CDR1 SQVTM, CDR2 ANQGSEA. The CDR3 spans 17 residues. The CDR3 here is CSVKGRFSRSGTDTQYF. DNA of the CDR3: TGCAGCGTTAAGGGGAGGTTTTCAAGGTCAGGCACAGATACGCAGTATTTT.

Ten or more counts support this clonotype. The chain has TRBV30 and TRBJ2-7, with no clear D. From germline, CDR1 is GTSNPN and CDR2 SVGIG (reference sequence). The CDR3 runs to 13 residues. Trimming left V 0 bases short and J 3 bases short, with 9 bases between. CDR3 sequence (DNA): TGTGCCTGGAGTGTTAGGCACGTCTACGAGCAGTACTTC. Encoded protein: CAWSVRHVYEQYF.

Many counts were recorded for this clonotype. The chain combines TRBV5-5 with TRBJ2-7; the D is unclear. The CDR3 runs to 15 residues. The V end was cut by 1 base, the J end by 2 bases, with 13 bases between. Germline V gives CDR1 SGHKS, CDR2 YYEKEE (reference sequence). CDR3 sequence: CASSLSIFQTYEQYF. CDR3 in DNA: TGTGCCAGCAGCTTGTCCATCTTCCAAACCTACGAGCAGTACTTC.

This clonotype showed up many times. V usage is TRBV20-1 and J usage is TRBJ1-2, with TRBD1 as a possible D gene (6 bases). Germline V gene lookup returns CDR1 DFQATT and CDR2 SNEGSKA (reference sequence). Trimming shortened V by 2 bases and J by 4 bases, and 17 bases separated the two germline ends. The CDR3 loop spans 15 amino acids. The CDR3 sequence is CSARPYQGQGYGYTF. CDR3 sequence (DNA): TGCAGTGCTAGACCCTATCAGGGGCAGGGCTATGGCTACACCTTC.

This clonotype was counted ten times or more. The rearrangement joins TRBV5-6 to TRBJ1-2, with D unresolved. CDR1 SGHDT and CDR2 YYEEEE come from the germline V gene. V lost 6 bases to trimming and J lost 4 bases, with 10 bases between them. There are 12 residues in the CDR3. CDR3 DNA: TGTGCCAGCACCGCCTACTCCTATGGCTACACCTTC. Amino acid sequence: CASTAYSYGYTF.

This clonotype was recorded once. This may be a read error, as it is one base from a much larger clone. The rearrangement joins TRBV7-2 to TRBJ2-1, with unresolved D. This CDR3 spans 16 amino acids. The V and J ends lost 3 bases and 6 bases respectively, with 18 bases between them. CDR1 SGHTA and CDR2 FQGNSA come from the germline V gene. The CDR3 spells CASSFPAVPIPNEQFF. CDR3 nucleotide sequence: TGTGCCAGCAGCTTTCCTGCGGTGCCCATACCCAATGAGCAGTTCTTC.

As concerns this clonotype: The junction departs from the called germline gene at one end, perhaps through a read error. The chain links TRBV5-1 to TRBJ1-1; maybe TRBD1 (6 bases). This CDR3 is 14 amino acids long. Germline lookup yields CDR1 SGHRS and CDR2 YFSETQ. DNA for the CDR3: TGCGCCAGCAGCTCGGACGCGGGGGCCACTGAATCTTTCTTT. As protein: CASSSDAGATESFF.

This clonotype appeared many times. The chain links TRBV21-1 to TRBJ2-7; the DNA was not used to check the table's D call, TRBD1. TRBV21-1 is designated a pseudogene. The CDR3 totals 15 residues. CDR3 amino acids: CASSNGTEKAYEQYF. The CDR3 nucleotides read TGTGCCAGCAGCAACGGGACGGAAAAGGCCTACGAGCAGTACTTC.

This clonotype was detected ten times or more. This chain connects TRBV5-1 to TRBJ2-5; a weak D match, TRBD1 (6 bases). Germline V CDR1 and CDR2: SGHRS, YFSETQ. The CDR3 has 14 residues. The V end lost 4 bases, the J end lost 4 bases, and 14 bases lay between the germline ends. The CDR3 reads CASSQILQGETQYF. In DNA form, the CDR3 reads TGCGCCAGCAGCCAAATATTACAGGGAGAGACCCAGTACTTC.

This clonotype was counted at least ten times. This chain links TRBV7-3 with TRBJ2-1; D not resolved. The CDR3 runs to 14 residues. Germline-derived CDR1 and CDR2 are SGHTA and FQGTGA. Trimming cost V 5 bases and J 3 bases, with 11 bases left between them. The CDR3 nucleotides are TGTGCCAGCAGCCCTGGAGAGTACTACAATGAGCAGTTCTTC. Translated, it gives CASSPGEYYNEQFF.

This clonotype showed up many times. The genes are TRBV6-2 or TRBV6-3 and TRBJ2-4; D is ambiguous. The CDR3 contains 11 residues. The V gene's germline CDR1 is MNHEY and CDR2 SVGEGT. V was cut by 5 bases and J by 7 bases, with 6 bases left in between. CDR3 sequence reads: CASSLQNIQYF. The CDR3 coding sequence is TGTGCCAGCAGTCTCCAGAACATTCAGTACTTC.

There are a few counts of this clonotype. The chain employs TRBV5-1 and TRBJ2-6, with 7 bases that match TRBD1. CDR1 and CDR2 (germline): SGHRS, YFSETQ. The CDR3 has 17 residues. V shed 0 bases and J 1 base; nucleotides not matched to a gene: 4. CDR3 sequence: CASSLGQGGSGANVLTF. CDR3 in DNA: TGCGCCAGCAGCTTGGGACAGGGTGGGTCTGGGGCCAACGTCCTGACTTTC.

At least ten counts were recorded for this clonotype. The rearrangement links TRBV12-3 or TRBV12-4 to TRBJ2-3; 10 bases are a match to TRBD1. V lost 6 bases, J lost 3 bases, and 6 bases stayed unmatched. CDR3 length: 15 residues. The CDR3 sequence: CASSWTGGETDTQYF. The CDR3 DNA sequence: TGTGCCAGCAGCTGGACAGGGGGAGAGACAGATACGCAGTATTTT.

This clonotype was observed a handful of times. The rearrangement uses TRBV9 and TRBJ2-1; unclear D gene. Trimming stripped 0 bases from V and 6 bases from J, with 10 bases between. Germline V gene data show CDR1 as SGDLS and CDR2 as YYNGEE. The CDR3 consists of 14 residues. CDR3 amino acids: CASSVEWSGNEQFF. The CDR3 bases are TGTGCCAGCAGCGTAGAGTGGTCGGGCAATGAGCAGTTCTTC. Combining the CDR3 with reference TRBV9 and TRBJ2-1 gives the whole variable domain DSGVTQTPKHLITATGQRVTLRCSPRSGDLSVYWYQQSLDQGLQFLIQYYNGEERAKGNILERFSAQQFPDLHSELNLSSLELGDSALYFCASSVEWSGNEQFFGPGTRLTVL.

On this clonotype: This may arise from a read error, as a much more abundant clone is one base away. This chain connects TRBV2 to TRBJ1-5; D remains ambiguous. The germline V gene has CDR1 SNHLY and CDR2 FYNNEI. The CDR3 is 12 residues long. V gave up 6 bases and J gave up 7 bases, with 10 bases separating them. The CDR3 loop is CASSLEQQPQHF. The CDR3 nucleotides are TGTGCCAGCAGCTTAGAGCAGCAGCCCCAGCATTTT.

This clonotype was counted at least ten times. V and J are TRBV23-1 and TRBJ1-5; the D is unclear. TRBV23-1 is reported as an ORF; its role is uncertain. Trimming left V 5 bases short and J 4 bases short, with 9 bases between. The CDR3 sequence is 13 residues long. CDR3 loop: CASSINKNQPQHF. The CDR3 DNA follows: TGCGCCAGCAGTATAAACAAAAATCAGCCCCAGCATTTT.

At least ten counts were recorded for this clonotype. Here the CDR3 DNA reads TGTGCCAGCACCCAATCCCTCCGGGACAGTCCAATAGGGCCCCAGCATTTT. It codes for CASTQSLRDSPIGPQHF. The chain recombines TRBV12-3 or TRBV12-4 with TRBJ1-5, with TRBD1 matching 7 bases. V trimming: 7 bases; J trimming: 9 bases; junction bases outside the gene matches: 21. The CDR3 consists of 17 residues.

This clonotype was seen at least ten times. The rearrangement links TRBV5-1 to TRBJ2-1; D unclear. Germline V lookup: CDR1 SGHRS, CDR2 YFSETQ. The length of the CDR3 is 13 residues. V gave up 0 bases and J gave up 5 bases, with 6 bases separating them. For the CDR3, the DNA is TGCGCCAGCAGCTTGGCCCAGGACAATGAGCAGTTCTTC. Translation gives CASSLAQDNEQFF.

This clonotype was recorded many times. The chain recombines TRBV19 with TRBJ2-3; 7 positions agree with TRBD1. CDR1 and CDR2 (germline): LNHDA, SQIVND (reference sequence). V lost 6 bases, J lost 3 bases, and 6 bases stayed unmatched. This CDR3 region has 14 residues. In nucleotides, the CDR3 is TGTGCCAGTAGCATGGGGACAGCGACAGATACGCAGTATTTT. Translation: CASSMGTATDTQYF.

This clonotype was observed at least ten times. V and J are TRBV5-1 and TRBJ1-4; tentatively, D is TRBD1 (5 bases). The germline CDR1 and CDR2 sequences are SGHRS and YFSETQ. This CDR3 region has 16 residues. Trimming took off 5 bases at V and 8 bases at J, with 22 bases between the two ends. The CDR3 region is CASRKEAWGAEEKLFF. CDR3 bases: TGCGCCAGCAGGAAGGAGGCGTGGGGCGCGGAGGAAAAACTGTTTTTT.

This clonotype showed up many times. CDR3 DNA: TGCAGTGCTAGAGTCCCCAACCAAGAGACCCAGTACTTC. Its protein is CSARVPNQETQYF. The chain employs TRBV20-1 and TRBJ2-5; D is ambiguous. Germline V gene data show CDR1 as DFQATT and CDR2 as SNEGSKA (reference sequence). The CDR3 length is 13 residues. The ends were cut back, 1 base at V and 0 bases at J, with 6 bases in the middle.

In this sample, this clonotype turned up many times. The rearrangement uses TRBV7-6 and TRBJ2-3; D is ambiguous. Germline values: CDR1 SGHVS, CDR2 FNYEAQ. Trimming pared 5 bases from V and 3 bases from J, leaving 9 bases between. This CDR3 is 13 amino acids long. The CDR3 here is CASSLLGTDTQYF. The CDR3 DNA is TGTGCCAGCAGCCTTTTAGGGACAGATACGCAGTATTTT.

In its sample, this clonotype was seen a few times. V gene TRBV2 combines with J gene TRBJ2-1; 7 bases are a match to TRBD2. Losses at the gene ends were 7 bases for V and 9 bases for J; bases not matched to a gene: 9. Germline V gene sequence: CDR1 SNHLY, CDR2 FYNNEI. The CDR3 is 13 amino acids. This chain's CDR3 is CASIWTRGSEQFF. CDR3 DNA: TGTGCCAGCATTTGGACTAGAGGCTCTGAGCAGTTCTTC.